The clone carrying this T cell receptor (beta chain) was detected ten times or more. Its antigen is currently unknown. The data stem from a study of T cells in Graves' hyperthyroidism and ophthalmopathy. Points from the study as a whole: Ophthalmopathy was separated from stable hyperthyroidism by a 13 V-J model.

Germline V CDR1 and CDR2: MNHNS, SASEGT. The CDR3 is 14 residues long. With 8 bases removed from V and 0 bases from J, the gap between germline ends came to 13 bases. Amplified TCR beta CDR3 regions derived from RNA transcripts. RT-PCR in the first round (using the HTBI primer set) targeted the TCR CDR3. TCRdb reprocessed the multiplex PCR reads with MiXCR, giving one entry per CDR3 protein. The sample lists about 250,000 distinct CDR3 sequences, 24% seen once, with 35% in the top ten. Sequenced: blood. The TCR comes from a woman in her thirties or forties with Graves' ophthalmopathy. The V and J genes are TRBV6-1 and TRBJ1-1, with a weak D call TRBD1 (5 bases). This CDR3 is CASRHGTVNTEAFF. The CDR3 DNA reads TGTGCCAGCCGCCACGGGACGGTGAACACTGAAGCTTTCTTT.